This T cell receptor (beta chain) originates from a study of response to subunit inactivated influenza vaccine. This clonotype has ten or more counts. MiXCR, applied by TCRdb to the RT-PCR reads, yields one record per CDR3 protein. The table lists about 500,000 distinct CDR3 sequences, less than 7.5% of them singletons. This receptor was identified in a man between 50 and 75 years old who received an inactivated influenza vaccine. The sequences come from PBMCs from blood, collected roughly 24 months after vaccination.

CDR3 region: CASSWGMEQFF. The CDR3 bases are TGCGCCAGCTCCTGGGGGATGGAGCAGTTCTTC. The chain is built from TRBV5-1 and TRBJ2-1; D could derive from TRBD1 or TRBD2 (5 bases each). Germline CDR1 reads SGHRS; CDR2 reads YFSETQ. V lost 7 bases, J lost 10 bases, and 12 bases lay in between. This CDR3 region has 11 residues.